The following is a TCR beta chain sequence with its context. Its antigen is not identified. This sample was taken from a study of cytomegalovirus exposure and HLA in healthy donors. Overall study findings and caveats: Across HLA loci, a later analysis found differing TCR association rates, with DRB1 most and HLA-C fewest. Most CMV-associated TCR beta chains were later found to appear HLA-restricted. Highly shared sequence variants in one cluster were likely a sequencing artifact.

From germline, CDR1 is MNHNY and CDR2 SVGAGI (reference sequence). Trimming took 4 bases from V and 6 from J; bases not matched to a gene: 5. This CDR3 is 14 amino acids long. Primers: 60 Vbeta forward and 13 Jbeta reverse. The table came from immunoSEQ multiplex PCR; TCRdb's copy has only in-frame clones and leaves some out. The listing contains around 50,000 clones. Source material: PBMCs. The sequence was obtained from a woman in her thirties or forties in good health and CMV-seronegative. The chain joins TRBV6-6 to TRBJ1-1; 10 bases fit TRBD1. Here the CDR3 DNA reads TGTGCCAGCAGTTTCGGACAGGGGGATTCTGAAGCTTTCTTT. It encodes CASSFGQGDSEAFF.